These 29 T cell receptor beta chains were sequenced from one sample in a study of T cells after yellow fever vaccination (dated 2019 in TCRdb). The treatment or condition label, read with the paper, signifies: live attenuated yellow fever vaccine strain. Libraries were made using 5' RACE. The sample was run on an Illumina HiSeq 2500. The public reads were quality trimmed at Q25 with fastp and then assembled into clones with MiXCR by TCRdb, keeping productive beta chains. Under each unique CDR3 protein, matching rows form one entry showing the most common genes and DNA. This sample holds a few hundred thousand distinct CDR3 sequences; 8.7% were observed only once. Approximately 19% of the sample is held by the ten biggest clonotypes. The source was PBMCs, collected on the day of the first yellow fever vaccination. Receptors were obtained from a man aged 18-30 years who received the YFV17D yellow fever vaccine.

The table lists this clonotype with a few counts. This sequence joins TRBV5-4 and TRBJ2-2, with D perhaps matching TRBD1 or TRBD2 (5 bases each). Germline V lookup: CDR1 SGHNT, CDR2 YYREEE (reference sequence). Trimming took off 4 bases at V and 2 bases at J, with 12 bases between the two ends. This CDR3 is built from 15 residues. The CDR3 DNA is TGTGCCAGCAGCCACGGGGACCGAAACACCGGGGAGCTGTTTTTT. Translating it yields CASSHGDRNTGELFF.

This clonotype has a count of ten or more. The chain carries TRBV7-8 and TRBJ2-1; tentative D call: TRBD2 (6 bases). This CDR3 comprises 14 residues. V shed 3 bases and J shed 9 bases, with 15 bases lying between them. Germline-derived CDR1 and CDR2 are SGHVS and FQNEAQ. The CDR3 spells CASSFGAGTVEQFF. The CDR3 bases are TGTGCCAGCAGCTTCGGCGCAGGGACTGTTGAGCAGTTCTTC.

The chain couples TRBV4-3 to TRBJ2-2, with no clear D. V was trimmed by 0 bases and J by 4 bases, leaving 6 bases between them. The CDR3 is 14 residues long. CDR1 and CDR2 from the germline V gene are LGHNA and YSLEER. This chain's CDR3 is CASSQEESTGELFF. DNA for the CDR3: TGCGCCAGCAGCCAAGAGGAGAGCACCGGGGAGCTGTTTTTT.

The J gene is TRBJ1-2, the V gene TRBV7-3; the D is unclear. V was pared by 1 base and J by 9 bases, with 12 bases between. CDR1 is SGHTA and CDR2 is FQGTGA in the germline V gene. This CDR3 region has 13 residues. The CDR3: CASSLSPGESYTF. CDR3 nucleotides: TGTGCCAGCAGCTTAAGCCCCGGGGAGAGCTACACCTTC.

This clonotype turned up a few times. This chain joins TRBV7-9 and TRBJ2-1; D ambiguous. The CDR3 totals 14 residues. Germline CDR1 reads SEHNR; CDR2 reads FQNEAQ (reference sequence). The germline V and J ends were trimmed by 0 bases and 9 bases, with 12 bases remaining between them. The CDR3 region has the DNA TGTGCCAGCAGCTTAGCGCAGTTTGAGCTTGAGCAGTTCTTC. Translation: CASSLAQFELEQFF.

The CDR3 region has the DNA TGCAGTGCTAGAGATTCCAGCGGGGGGCCGGGATATTACTTC. As protein: CSARDSSGGPGYYF. The V gene is TRBV20-1, the J gene TRBJ2-5, with 9 bases fitting TRBD2. Trimming removed 0 bases from V and 14 bases from J; junction bases left unmatched: 13. This CDR3 is 14 amino acids long. Germline CDR1 is DFQATT and CDR2 is SNEGSKA (reference sequence).

This clonotype occurred many times. This chain links TRBV7-8 with TRBJ2-7, with TRBD2 matching over 7 bases. Losses at the gene ends were 8 bases for V and 1 base for J; bases not matched to a gene: 8. The CDR3 has 14 residues. Germline V lookup: CDR1 SGHVS, CDR2 FQNEAQ. CDR3 loop: CASGRGSGSYEQYF. CDR3 sequence (DNA): TGTGCCAGCGGGAGGGGCAGCGGGTCCTACGAGCAGTACTTC.

This clonotype showed up just a few times. The V gene is TRBV5-1, the J gene TRBJ2-7; D is uncertain. Trimming shortened V by 4 bases and J by 0 bases, and 11 bases separated the two germline ends. The CDR3 covers 14 residues. CDR1 SGHRS and CDR2 YFSETQ come from the germline V gene. The DNA of the CDR3 is TGCGCCAGCAGCCCCACTCCCCACTCCTACGAGCAGTACGTC. It encodes CASSPTPHSYEQYV.

In its sample, this clonotype was seen many times. The rearrangement joins TRBV4-2 to TRBJ2-2, with no clear D. Germline CDR1 reads LGHNA; CDR2 reads YNFKEQ. V lost 0 bases to trimming and J lost 6 bases, with 11 bases between them. There are 15 residues in the CDR3. CDR3 nucleotides: TGTGCCAGCAGCCAAGAGGACGCGAGTGCCGGGGAGCTGTTTTTT. This translates into CASSQEDASAGELFF.

The rearrangement links TRBV7-2 to TRBJ2-3, with D possibly being TRBD1 (5 bases). Germline values: CDR1 SGHTA, CDR2 FQGNSA. The V end lost 3 bases, the J end lost 2 bases, and 12 bases lay between the germline ends. CDR3 length equals 15 residues. The CDR3 region has the DNA TGTGCCAGCAGCTTCACAGGAGTCTTCACAGATACGCAGTATTTT. As protein: CASSFTGVFTDTQYF.

This clonotype was counted ten times or more. J is TRBJ2-1 and V is TRBV3-1, with 8 bases fitting TRBD2. The CDR3 runs 15 residues. V lost 1 base and J lost 9; bases outside the gene matches: 8. Per the germline V gene, CDR1 is LGHDT and CDR2 is YNNKEL (reference sequence). The CDR3 DNA follows: TGTGCCAGCAGCCAAGGGGTCGGGGGGGCCGCTGAGCAGTTCTTC. Translated: CASSQGVGGAAEQFF.

This clonotype was found a few times. The chain links TRBV20-1 to TRBJ2-1, with D tentatively TRBD1 or TRBD2 (7 bases each). V lost 3 bases and J 6 bases, leaving 12 bases between the germline ends. Looked up from germline, CDR1 is DFQATT and CDR2 is SNEGSKA (reference sequence). The CDR3 runs to 13 residues. The CDR3 reads CSASRGGINEQFF. In nucleotides, the CDR3 is TGCAGTGCTAGCAGGGGGGGGATCAATGAGCAGTTCTTC.

This rearrangement joins TRBV25-1 to TRBJ1-1; D call uncertain. The germline V gene encodes CDR1 MGHDK and CDR2 SYGVNS. This CDR3 is built from 17 residues. V dropped 1 base and J dropped 0 bases, with 15 bases sitting between them. CDR3: CASSELEDRLVNTEAFF. DNA of the CDR3: TGTGCCAGCAGTGAATTAGAAGACCGACTAGTGAACACTGAAGCTTTCTTT.

This clonotype was seen many times. The rearrangement uses TRBV27 and TRBJ1-2; TRBD1 agrees at 10 bases. Germline-derived CDR1 and CDR2 are MNHEY and SMNVEV (reference sequence). V shed 3 bases and J 6 bases; nucleotides not matched to a gene: 4. The CDR3 has 14 amino acids. The CDR3 coding sequence is TGTGCCAGCAGTTTTGGGGACAGGGGACATGGCTACACCTTC. Residues: CASSFGDRGHGYTF.

The table lists this clonotype with a few counts. The chain combines TRBV6-2 or TRBV6-3 with TRBJ2-1, with a tentative D call TRBD2 (5 bases). The CDR3 loop spans 13 amino acids. The germline CDR1 and CDR2 sequences are MNHEY and SVGEGT. Trimming stripped 6 bases from V and 9 bases from J, with 15 bases between. CDR3 in amino acids: CASSLNGVFEQFF. The CDR3 DNA follows: TGTGCCAGCAGCCTTAACGGGGTGTTTGAGCAGTTCTTC.

This clonotype was observed a handful of times. The chain carries TRBV9 and TRBJ2-7; D perhaps matches TRBD1 (6 bases). The CDR3 loop spans 13 amino acids. Looked up from germline, CDR1 is SGDLS and CDR2 is YYNGEE. Trimming cost V 4 bases and J 4 bases, with 12 bases left between them. The CDR3 spells CASSSQQGYEQYF. DNA for the CDR3: TGTGCCAGCAGCTCACAACAGGGTTACGAGCAGTACTTC.

The rearrangement uses TRBV5-1 and TRBJ1-1; no firm D call. V lost 0 bases and J lost 6, with 12 bases in between. Germline assignment: CDR1 SGHRS and CDR2 YFSETQ. This CDR3 region has 14 residues. The CDR3 region has the DNA TGCGCCAGCAGCTTGGCCGTTGGAGGTTCTGAAGCTTTCTTT. This translates into CASSLAVGGSEAFF.

J is TRBJ2-2 and V is TRBV12-3 or TRBV12-4, with D perhaps assigned TRBD1 or TRBD2 (6 bases each). V gave up 6 bases and J gave up 0 bases, with 11 bases separating them. The CDR3 loop spans 15 amino acids. The CDR3 DNA sequence: TGTGCCAGCAGCCGCGGGACACCGAACACCGGGGAGCTGTTTTTT. It encodes CASSRGTPNTGELFF.

The rearrangement uses TRBV21-1 and TRBJ1-4; the table's TRBD1 call for D was not verified on the DNA. TRBV21-1 constitutes a pseudogene. The CDR3 consists of 14 residues. CDR3 nucleotide sequence: TGTGCCAGCAGCAAAGGGACAGATAATGAAAAACTGTTTTTT. Encoded protein: CASSKGTDNEKLFF.

A few counts support this clonotype. CDR3: CASSLGLAGAGGELFF. CDR3 nucleotide sequence: TGTGCCAGCAGCCTCGGACTAGCGGGGGCCGGCGGGGAGCTGTTTTTT. V and J are TRBV7-2 and TRBJ2-2, with 13 bases matching TRBD2. The V and J ends lost 5 bases and 7 bases, in that order; junction bases with no gene match: 7. CDR3 length equals 16 residues. Germline lookup yields CDR1 SGHTA and CDR2 FQGNSA.

This chain joins TRBV4-1 and TRBJ2-3, with a weak D call TRBD2 (5 bases). The CDR3 spans 16 residues. Germline V gene data show CDR1 as MGHRA and CDR2 as YSYEKL. The V gene lost 1 base and the J gene lost 6 bases, with 17 bases spanning the gap. The CDR3: CASSQAREASIDTQYF. In DNA form, the CDR3 reads TGCGCCAGCAGCCAAGCGAGGGAAGCTAGCATTGATACGCAGTATTTT.

This chain uses TRBV4-2 with TRBJ2-4; 8 bases are shared with TRBD2. V gave up 4 bases and J gave up 2 bases; unmatched junction bases: 10. Per germline, CDR1 LGHNA and CDR2 YNFKEQ. This CDR3 is built from 17 residues. The CDR3 nucleotides are TGTGCCAGCAGCCGGGCGGGGGGCGGAATTTCCAAAAACATTCAGTACTTC. Translated: CASSRAGGGISKNIQYF.

In its sample, this clonotype was seen many times. CDR3 loop: CASSLDPGDSGYTF. The DNA for the CDR3 is TGCGCCAGCAGCTTGGATCCGGGAGACTCTGGCTACACCTTC. V usage is TRBV5-1 and J usage is TRBJ1-2; D ambiguous. This CDR3 has 14 residues. Germline CDR1 is SGHRS and CDR2 is YFSETQ. V gave up 0 bases and J gave up 7 bases, with 13 bases separating them.

V and J are TRBV6-1 and TRBJ1-1, with a weak D call TRBD1 (5 bases). V lost 6 bases to trimming and J lost 1 base, with 15 bases between them. The germline gives CDR1 MNHNS, CDR2 SASEGT. This CDR3 region has 15 residues. In nucleotides, the CDR3 is TGTGCCAGCAGCAAAACGGGACTTTCGAACACTGAAGCTTTCTTT. This codes for CASSKTGLSNTEAFF.

The genes are TRBV12-3 or TRBV12-4 and TRBJ1-1; 7 bases line up with TRBD1. This CDR3 has 14 amino acids. The J segment lost 2 bases and the V segment lost 7 bases, leaving 7 bases of the junction unmatched. The CDR3 here is CASTLRGHNTEAFF. In DNA form, the CDR3 reads TGTGCCAGCACCTTAAGGGGGCACAACACTGAAGCTTTCTTT.

The chain carries TRBV12-3 or TRBV12-4 and TRBJ2-2; 7 nucleotides align to TRBD1. The CDR3 sequence is 14 residues long. J gave up 7 bases and V 5 bases, and 7 bases lay outside the gene matches. The CDR3 DNA sequence: TGTGCCAGCAGTGACACAGGGGAAATCGGGGAGCTGTTTTTT. Translated, it gives CASSDTGEIGELFF.

The sample holds a few counts of this clonotype. In DNA, the CDR3 is TGTGCCAGCAGTTTTTTTGGCGGGGGCCGCACAGATACGCAGTATTTT. It codes for CASSFFGGGRTDTQYF. V gene TRBV12-3 or TRBV12-4 combines with J gene TRBJ2-3; the D gene is possibly TRBD2 (7 bases). This CDR3 has 16 amino acids. The V end was cut by 3 bases, the J end by 1 base, with 14 bases between.

This clonotype was counted ten times or more. The chain joins TRBV7-2 to TRBJ1-6; no reliable D call. Germline CDR1 is SGHTA and CDR2 is FQGNSA. V gave up 3 bases and J gave up 8 bases, with 8 bases separating them. The CDR3 length is 13 residues. The CDR3 sequence: CASSLVGYSPLHF. The CDR3 bases are TGTGCCAGCAGCTTGGTGGGCTATTCACCCCTCCACTTT.

The genes are TRBV29-1 and TRBJ2-3, with 7 bases that match TRBD1. CDR3 length: 12 amino acids. Germline V gene lookup returns CDR1 SQVTM and CDR2 ANQGSEA. Trimming at V came to 6 bases and at J to 6 bases, leaving 6 bases not matched to a gene. Written as DNA, the CDR3 is TGCAGCGTGATGGACAGGCCGGATACGCAGTATTTT. It specifies CSVMDRPDTQYF.